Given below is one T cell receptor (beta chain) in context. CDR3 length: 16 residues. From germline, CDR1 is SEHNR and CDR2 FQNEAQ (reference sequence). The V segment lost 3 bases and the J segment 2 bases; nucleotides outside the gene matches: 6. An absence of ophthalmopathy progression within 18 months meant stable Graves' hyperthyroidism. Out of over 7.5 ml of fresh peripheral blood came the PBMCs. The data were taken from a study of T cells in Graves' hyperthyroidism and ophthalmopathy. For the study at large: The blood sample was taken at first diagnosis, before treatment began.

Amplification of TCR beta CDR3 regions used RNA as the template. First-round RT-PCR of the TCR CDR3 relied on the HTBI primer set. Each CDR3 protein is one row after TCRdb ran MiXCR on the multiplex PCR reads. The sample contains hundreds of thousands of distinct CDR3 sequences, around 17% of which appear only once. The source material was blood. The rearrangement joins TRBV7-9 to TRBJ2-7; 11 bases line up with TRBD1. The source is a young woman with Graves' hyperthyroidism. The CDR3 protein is CASSFRPGQGAYEQYF. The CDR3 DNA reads TGTGCCAGCAGCTTCCGACCGGGACAGGGGGCCTACGAGCAGTACTTC.